This entry describes one T cell receptor (beta chain). Per the study methods: Amplification with reference gene primers provided the estimates of nucleated cell counts. The assay was immunoSEQ multiplex PCR, and TCRdb's table has in-frame clones only and misses some. The DNA gave D and trimming, while V, J and clone size come from that table. The sample shows some 51,000 clones, 80% to 95% of them seen only once. This sample was taken from a study of blood T cell repertoires in COVID-19. In the study overall: Italy, Spain and the United States were the sources of the convalescent and acute COVID-19 samples. PBMCs, B-cell-depleted T cells, or T cells provided the cDNA or gDNA that made up the material.

J lost 3 bases, V lost 5 bases, and 9 bases had no gene match. Germline CDR1 SGHAT, CDR2 FQDESV (reference sequence). The CDR3 is 16 residues long. Sequenced material: peripheral blood. The sequence came from a human donor with active COVID-19. The donor label of this sample is uncertain. The chain recombines TRBV11-1 with TRBJ1-1; 10 bases map to TRBD1. The chain's CDR3 is CASSAGQGKRDTEAFF. The CDR3 DNA reads TGTGCCAGCAGCGCGGGACAGGGGAAAAGGGACACTGAAGCTTTCTTT.